Below, 20 T cell receptor beta chains from the same sample are listed, as sequenced in a study of Ad26.COV2.S vaccination and SARS-CoV-2 variants. Assay used: immunoSEQ multiplex PCR; TCRdb lists only in-frame clones, some missing. The table records 300,000 to 400,000 clones, around 89% of them present only once. Stated treatment: 15 to 20 received Ad26.COV2.S at low or high dose, single or two shots; about 5 received placebo; per-sample allocation not given. Sampling occurred on day 63 after the first vaccine or placebo injection. Here the sequenced sample was peripheral blood, taken in a trial of Ad26.COV2.S vaccine versus placebo. Receptor source: a person between 18 and 65 years old who received the Ad26.COV2.S COVID-19 vaccine or a placebo.

The chain recombines TRBV5-4 with TRBJ2-7; a possible D gene is TRBD1 (5 bases). With 3 bases removed from V and 2 bases from J, the gap between germline ends came to 9 bases. The CDR3 is 13 residues long. Germline V gene lookup returns CDR1 SGHNT and CDR2 YYREEE (reference sequence). CDR3 DNA: TGTGCCAGCAGCTCGGACAATCCCTACGAGCAGTACTTC. Translated, it gives CASSSDNPYEQYF.

The rearrangement joins TRBV19 to TRBJ2-7, with TRBD1 matching 8 bases. With 3 bases clipped from V and 7 bases from J, the junction kept 8 bases outside the gene matches. This CDR3 is built from 14 residues. CDR1 and CDR2 from the germline V gene are LNHDA and SQIVND (reference sequence). The CDR3 sequence: CASSMGQGAGEQYF. The CDR3 DNA is TGTGCCAGTAGTATGGGCCAGGGGGCCGGAGAGCAGTACTTC.

The rearrangement links TRBV2 to TRBJ1-2; maybe TRBD1 (6 bases). Germline V gene data show CDR1 as SNHLY and CDR2 as FYNNEI. The ends were cut back, 5 bases at V and 7 bases at J, with 11 bases in the middle. The CDR3 is 12 residues long. The CDR3 DNA reads as TGTGCCAGCAGTAAAGACAGGACTGGCTACACCTTC. Its translation: CASSKDRTGYTF.

The chain is built from TRBV9 and TRBJ1-3; TRBD1 might be the D (5 bases). CDR3 length: 14 residues. Germline V gene data show CDR1 as SGDLS and CDR2 as YYNGEE. Trimming took 3 bases from V and 4 from J, leaving 11 bases between them. CDR3 sequence: CASSERDSGNTIYF. For the CDR3, the DNA is TGTGCCAGCAGCGAGCGGGACTCCGGAAACACCATATATTTT.

The chain uses TRBV20-1 and TRBJ1-1; 8 bases are shared with TRBD1. V shed 3 bases and J 9 bases; nucleotides not matched to a gene: 12. The CDR3 sequence is 14 residues long. CDR1 and CDR2 from the germline V gene are DFQATT and SNEGSKA (reference sequence). CDR3 residues: CSASTIQGGYQAFF. CDR3 DNA: TGCAGTGCTAGTACGATACAGGGGGGATACCAAGCTTTCTTT.

This chain uses TRBV2 with TRBJ1-2, with a tentative D call TRBD1 (6 bases). Trimming took 3 bases from V and 0 from J, leaving 17 bases between them. Germline V gives CDR1 SNHLY, CDR2 FYNNEI. There are 17 residues in the CDR3. The CDR3 nucleotides read TGTGCCAGCAGTGAGCAGGGGATCCTCGAATCTAACTATGGCTACACCTTC. Protein product: CASSEQGILESNYGYTF.

The chain links TRBV12-5 to TRBJ1-1; D not certain. This CDR3 has 12 amino acids. Deletions cut 6 bases from V and 7 bases from J, with 12 bases between. Germline V CDR1 and CDR2: LGHNT, FRNRAP. In nucleotides, the CDR3 is TGTGCTAGTGGGATGGCTGGGAATGAAGCTTTCTTT. This gives the protein CASGMAGNEAFF.

This sequence joins TRBV10-2 and TRBJ2-7; 10 nucleotides match TRBD2. The CDR3 spans 15 residues. Germline V gene lookup returns CDR1 WSHSY and CDR2 SAAADI. V lost 4 bases to trimming and J lost 6 bases; unmatched junction nucleotides: 9. The CDR3 DNA reads TGCGCCAGCAGTGTTCCCAACAGCGGGAGGGGCGAGCAGTACTTC. This encodes CASSVPNSGRGEQYF.

The chain uses TRBV29-1 and TRBJ2-1; 11 bases line up with TRBD2. The germline CDR1 and CDR2 sequences are SQVTM and ANQGSEA. The V segment lost 6 bases and the J segment 9 bases; nucleotides outside the gene matches: 7. The length of the CDR3 is 13 residues. The CDR3 DNA reads TGCAGCGTGACACTAGCGGGAGACTCTGAGCAGTTCTTC. It codes for CSVTLAGDSEQFF.

V is TRBV9 and J is TRBJ2-3; D may correspond to TRBD1 or TRBD2 (5 bases each). The CDR3 totals 14 residues. V gave up 1 base and J gave up 0 bases, with 6 bases separating them. Germline lookup yields CDR1 SGDLS and CDR2 YYNGEE. The CDR3, as DNA: TGTGCCAGCAGCGTATGGGGGAGCACAGATACGCAGTATTTT. It specifies CASSVWGSTDTQYF.

V is TRBV11-2 and J is TRBJ2-1; 9 nucleotides line up with TRBD2. The V gene's germline CDR1 is SGHAT and CDR2 FQNNGV. CDR3 length equals 17 residues. Losses at the gene ends were 5 bases for V and 1 base for J; bases not matched to a gene: 9. CDR3 residues: CASSLLLSGGSYNEQFF. CDR3 sequence (DNA): TGTGCCAGCAGCCTCCTGCTTAGCGGGGGATCCTACAATGAGCAGTTCTTC. The variable domain in full, with the rest retrieved from reference TRBV11-2 and TRBJ2-1, is EAGVAQSPRYKIIEKRQSVAFWCNPISGHATLYWYQQILGQGPKLLIQFQNNGVVDDSQLPKDRFSAERLKGVDSTLKIQPAKLEDSAVYLCASSLLLSGGSYNEQFFGPGTRLTVL.

This chain links TRBV6-5 with TRBJ1-2, with 9 bases fitting TRBD1. Germline V gives CDR1 MNHEY, CDR2 SVGAGI. The CDR3 extends over 12 amino acids. The junction had 7 bases not matched to a gene; V was cut back by 3 bases and J by 14 bases. The CDR3 nucleotides read TGTGCCAGCAGTTATTCCGGGACAGGGTATACCTTC. Its translation is CASSYSGTGYTF.

A single count supports this clone. The chain combines TRBV7-9 with TRBJ2-5, with TRBD1 as a possible D gene (6 bases). Per the germline V gene, CDR1 is SEHNR and CDR2 is FQNEAQ (reference sequence). The V gene lost 0 bases and the J gene lost 3 bases, with 11 bases spanning the gap. This CDR3 has 15 amino acids. CDR3 nucleotide sequence: TGTGCCAGCAGCTTAGCGGGACAAAACAAAGAGACCCAGTACTTC. This sequence encodes CASSLAGQNKETQYF.

The V gene is TRBV5-1, the J gene TRBJ2-1, with TRBD1 identical over 8 bases. There are 15 residues in the CDR3. CDR1 is SGHRS, CDR2 YFSETQ, per germline. V lost 0 bases to trimming and J lost 7 bases; unmatched junction nucleotides: 6. Here the CDR3 DNA reads TGCGCCAGCAGCTTGGCCTTGGACAGGGCTAATGAGCAGTTCTTC. The encoded protein is CASSLALDRANEQFF.

This chain connects TRBV24-1 to TRBJ2-5, with D possibly being TRBD1 or TRBD2 (6 bases each). The CDR3 contains 14 residues. Deletions cut 4 bases from V and 3 bases from J, with 11 bases between. CDR1 and CDR2 from the germline V gene are KGHDR and SFDVKD. For the CDR3, the DNA is TGTGCCACCAGTGAGGGGGGCATCGAAGAGACCCAGTACTTC. Translating gives CATSEGGIEETQYF.

The chain employs TRBV5-4 and TRBJ1-4; D not certain. Trimming pared 0 bases from V and 6 bases from J, leaving 15 bases between. The CDR3 extends over 16 amino acids. Per the germline V gene, CDR1 is SGHNT and CDR2 is YYREEE (reference sequence). The CDR3 is CASSLGGSGLDEKLFF. The CDR3 DNA reads TGTGCCAGCAGCTTGGGAGGATCGGGGTTGGATGAAAAACTGTTTTTT.

The chain has TRBV5-1 and TRBJ2-2; D not resolved. The CDR3 extends over 16 amino acids. Germline CDR1 SGHRS, CDR2 YFSETQ. Trimming took 0 bases from V and 3 from J, leaving 12 bases between them. CDR3 in DNA: TGCGCCAGCAGCTTGGCAGAAGTACTGTACACCGGGGAGCTGTTTTTT. Protein sequence: CASSLAEVLYTGELFF.

This chain joins TRBV19 and TRBJ1-5, with no clear D. The V end was cut by 11 bases, the J end by 3 bases, with 14 bases between. Germline assignment: CDR1 LNHDA and CDR2 SQIVND (reference sequence). The CDR3 runs to 13 residues. CDR3 coding DNA: TGTGCCGGAGCCTTTGGTTTCAATCAGCCCCAGCATTTT. Protein: CAGAFGFNQPQHF.

This clone has only one observation. CDR3 DNA: TGTGCCAGCAGGGATCCGGGACAGGGAAAAGACACCATATATTTT. It yields the protein CASRDPGQGKDTIYF. V usage is TRBV2 and J usage is TRBJ1-3; 9 bases agree with TRBD1. The CDR3 is made up of 15 amino acids. The germline CDR1 and CDR2 sequences are SNHLY and FYNNEI. The V gene end was trimmed by 6 bases and the J gene end by 8 bases; junction bases not matched to a gene: 11.

The rearrangement joins TRBV5-6 to TRBJ2-7; TRBD1 agrees at 8 bases. This CDR3 is built from 15 residues. The germline V gene has CDR1 SGHDT and CDR2 YYEEEE. V dropped 0 bases and J dropped 6; count of bases not matched to a gene: 8. CDR3: CASSLAGQGFGEQYF. CDR3 in DNA: TGTGCCAGCAGCTTGGCTGGACAGGGATTCGGCGAGCAGTACTTC.